These 14 T cell receptor beta chains share one sample of origin, sequenced in a study of blood T cell repertoires in COVID-19. The repertoire was sequenced with immunoSEQ multiplex PCR; TCRdb's copy has only in-frame clones and lacks some. The table includes approximately 100,000 clones, around 93% detected once. Sequencing was done on a sample of peripheral blood. The source of these receptors is a man aged 45 to 65 with acute or convalescent COVID-19.

This clone was counted once. The CDR3 loop is CASSAQGPKWNIQYF. The CDR3 coding sequence is TGTGCCAGCAGCGCACAGGGGCCTAAATGGAACATTCAGTACTTC. The gene calls are TRBV11-2 and TRBJ2-4; 7 bases are shared with TRBD1. The germline CDR1 and CDR2 sequences are SGHAT and FQNNGV. The CDR3 has 15 residues. Trimming took 5 bases from V and 7 from J; bases not matched to a gene: 11.

This clone was recorded only once. V gene TRBV27 combines with J gene TRBJ1-2; TRBD1 might be the D (6 bases). Per germline, CDR1 MNHEY and CDR2 SMNVEV (reference sequence). V gave up 2 bases and J gave up 0 bases, with 10 bases separating them. This CDR3 comprises 15 residues. The CDR3 DNA reads as TGTGCCAGCAGTTTAAAAGGGGGAGCTAACTATGGCTACACCTTC. Amino acids: CASSLKGGANYGYTF.

The rearrangement uses TRBV5-1 and TRBJ1-4; 9 nucleotides line up with TRBD1. Germline CDR1 is SGHRS and CDR2 is YFSETQ. CDR3 length: 16 amino acids. J was trimmed by 6 bases and V by 0 bases; bases with no gene match: 6. The CDR3 is CASSLGGTGPDEKLFF. The CDR3 DNA sequence: TGCGCCAGCAGCTTGGGGGGGACAGGGCCGGATGAAAAACTGTTTTTT.

The rearrangement links TRBV18 to TRBJ1-1, with D possibly TRBD1 on 5 matching bases. This CDR3 has 13 residues. Trimming took off 6 bases at V and 0 bases at J, with 8 bases between the two ends. The V gene's germline CDR1 is KGHSH and CDR2 LQKENI. CDR3 sequence reads: CASSGGLNTEAFF. In DNA, the CDR3 is TGTGCCAGCTCCGGGGGACTGAACACTGAAGCTTTCTTT.

V is TRBV9 and J is TRBJ1-4; D remains ambiguous. The CDR3 totals 14 residues. With 4 bases removed from V and 4 bases from J, the gap between germline ends came to 11 bases. Germline CDR1 SGDLS, CDR2 YYNGEE. The CDR3 is CASSPSASNEKLFF. DNA for the CDR3: TGTGCCAGCAGCCCAAGCGCCAGTAATGAAAAACTGTTTTTT.

V and J are TRBV5-1 and TRBJ2-1; 10 bases match TRBD1. The CDR3 has 14 amino acids. V was pared by 6 bases and J by 8 bases, with 8 bases of the junction left unmatched. Germline CDR1 and CDR2: SGHRS and YFSETQ. The CDR3 protein is CASTPGQGFDEQFF. The DNA for the CDR3 is TGCGCCAGCACCCCGGGACAGGGGTTTGATGAGCAGTTCTTC.

The genes are TRBV5-1 and TRBJ1-5; TRBD1 matches at 7 bases. The CDR3 is 16 residues long. From germline, CDR1 is SGHRS and CDR2 YFSETQ. Losses at the gene ends were 4 bases for V and 1 base for J; bases not matched to a gene: 8. CDR3 sequence reads: CASSPETGLSNQPQHF. The CDR3 coding sequence is TGCGCCAGCAGCCCAGAGACAGGGCTCAGCAATCAGCCCCAGCATTTT. The complete variable domain, with remaining parts taken from reference TRBV5-1 and TRBJ1-5, reads KAGVTQTPRYLIKTRGQQVTLSCSPISGHRSVSWYQQTPGQGLQFLFEYFSETQRNKGNFPGRFSGRQFSNSRSEMNVSTLELGDSALYLCASSPETGLSNQPQHFGDGTRLSIL.

This clone was counted a single time. The V call is TRBV5-1, the J call TRBJ2-7; the D gene is possibly TRBD2 (5 bases). In germline, CDR1 is SGHRS, CDR2 YFSETQ. Trimming shortened V by 7 bases and J by 4 bases, and 15 bases separated the two germline ends. The CDR3 is 13 residues long. CDR3 DNA: TGCGCCAGCTGTCTTGCGGGCGGGTACGAGCAGTACTTC. Protein sequence: CASCLAGGYEQYF. The full variable domain, rest sourced from reference TRBV5-1 and TRBJ2-7, is KAGVTQTPRYLIKTRGQQVTLSCSPISGHRSVSWYQQTPGQGLQFLFEYFSETQRNKGNFPGRFSGRQFSNSRSEMNVSTLELGDSALYLCASCLAGGYEQYFGPGTRLTVT.

The J gene is TRBJ2-1, the V gene TRBV24-1; D is perhaps TRBD1 (6 bases). The CDR3 spans 15 residues. V was shortened by 3 bases and J by 6 bases, with 14 bases between the two germline ends. Germline lookup yields CDR1 KGHDR and CDR2 SFDVKD. CDR3 protein: CATSDPGDNLNEQFF. CDR3 coding DNA: TGTGCCACCAGTGATCCCGGGGACAATCTCAATGAGCAGTTCTTC.

This rearrangement joins TRBV9 to TRBJ1-2; D perhaps matches TRBD1 (5 bases). V was cut by 3 bases and J by 8 bases, with 23 bases left in between. Germline CDR1 SGDLS, CDR2 YYNGEE. This CDR3 spans 16 amino acids. The CDR3 DNA reads as TGTGCCAGCAGCGCCCCGGGGGGGGTGGTCCTGGACGGCTACACCTTC. The encoded protein is CASSAPGGVVLDGYTF.

Only one count was recorded for this clone. This chain uses TRBV6-6 with TRBJ2-2; no reliable D call. Deletions cut 0 bases from V and 4 bases from J, with 12 bases between. CDR3 length: 16 residues. The germline V gene encodes CDR1 MNHNY and CDR2 SVGAGI (reference sequence). CDR3: CASSYSRPRGTGELFF. Here the CDR3 DNA reads TGTGCCAGCAGTTACTCGAGGCCCAGAGGCACCGGGGAGCTGTTTTTT.

V and J are TRBV5-1 and TRBJ1-3; 7 bases match TRBD1. With 4 bases clipped from V and 2 bases from J, the junction kept 3 bases outside the gene matches. Germline values: CDR1 SGHRS, CDR2 YFSETQ. The CDR3 runs 14 residues. CDR3 in DNA: TGCGCCAGCAGCCTTGACAGGGCTGGAAACACCATATATTTT. Translation: CASSLDRAGNTIYF. The full variable domain, completed using reference TRBV5-1 and TRBJ1-3, is KAGVTQTPRYLIKTRGQQVTLSCSPISGHRSVSWYQQTPGQGLQFLFEYFSETQRNKGNFPGRFSGRQFSNSRSEMNVSTLELGDSALYLCASSLDRAGNTIYFGEGSWLTVV.

The chain is built from TRBV19 and TRBJ1-2; unclear D gene. The CDR3 loop spans 14 amino acids. CDR1 LNHDA and CDR2 SQIVND come from the germline V gene (reference sequence). The ends were cut back, 0 bases at V and 5 bases at J, with 10 bases in the middle. CDR3 sequence (DNA): TGTGCCAGTAGTATAGACGAGGGCCTTTATGGCTACACCTTC. Its protein product is CASSIDEGLYGYTF.

This rearrangement joins TRBV1 to TRBJ1-5; the table assigns TRBD1, which was not confirmed against the DNA. TRBV1 is listed as a pseudogene. CDR3 length equals 17 residues. In DNA, the CDR3 is TGCACCAGCAGCCAACCGGGACAAGGGGGTTTTGATCAGCCCCAGCATTTT. The encoded protein is CTSSQPGQGGFDQPQHF.